A single sample gave rise to the 9 T cell receptor beta chains below, sequenced in a study of tumor-infiltrating lymphocytes in primary liver carcinoma. Total RNA amounting to roughly 480 ng was the source from which TCR beta cDNA was made with a constant-region primer. Three nested multiplex PCR rounds of slightly modified ARM-PCR generated TCR beta libraries. Amplification in the first two PCR rounds was performed using TRBV1-TRBV30 forward primers and a C-beta reverse primer for approximately 10 cycles each. Each CDR3 protein is one row after TCRdb ran MiXCR on the multiplex PCR reads. This sample has some 110,000 distinct CDR3 sequences; roughly four fifths occur once, and the top ten carry around 21%. Co-extraction of RNA and DNA was performed on 20-30 mg of unsorted bulk tissue. Source material: liver tumor tissue from sampling region 3. Indicated subset: tumor region T3, left-lateral pole. These receptors were taken from a man between 35 and 55 years old with primary liver carcinoma and hepatitis B virus infection.

This chain connects TRBV11-1 to TRBJ2-7, with 8 bases lining up with TRBD2. The germline CDR1 and CDR2 sequences are SGHAT and FQDESV (reference sequence). This CDR3 region has 15 residues. V lost 5 bases to trimming and J lost 7 bases; unmatched junction nucleotides: 13. In DNA form, the CDR3 reads TGTGCCAGCAGCAAACGATTAGCGGGACTAGGGGAGCAGTACTTC. This codes for CASSKRLAGLGEQYF.

Concerning this clonotype: A much larger clone differs by one base, so this may be a read error. The chain combines TRBV18 with TRBJ2-3; D is ambiguous. The CDR3 loop spans 13 amino acids. Trimming removed 6 bases from V and 4 bases from J, with 11 bases in between. Germline-derived CDR1 and CDR2 are KGHSH and LQKENI. This CDR3 is CASSPMVSDTQYF. As DNA, the CDR3 is TGTGCCAGCTCCCCCATGGTGTCAGATACGCAGTATTTT. The full variable domain, its missing parts supplied by reference TRBV18 and TRBJ2-3, is NAGVMQNPRHLVRRRGQEARLRCSPMKGHSHVYWYRQLPEEGLKFMVYLQKENIIDESGMPKERFSAEFPKEGPSILRIQQVVRGDSAAYFCASSPMVSDTQYFGPGTRLTVL.

V gene TRBV11-2 combines with J gene TRBJ2-5; 9 bases match TRBD2. V shed 2 bases, J shed 5 bases, and the junction held 12 bases outside the gene matches. The CDR3 loop spans 17 amino acids. Germline CDR1 reads SGHAT; CDR2 reads FQNNGV. CDR3 coding DNA: TGTGCCAGCAGCTTAATACTAGCGGGTGCCTCGAGCGAGACCCAGTACTTC. Translation gives CASSLILAGASSETQYF.

DNA of the CDR3: TGTGTCGGCAGCACCGCGGGCTCGGAGACCCAGTACTTC. Its protein is CVGSTAGSETQYF. V is TRBV5-4 and J is TRBJ2-5; possible D gene TRBD2, 5 bases. Germline V CDR1 and CDR2: SGHNT, YYREEE (reference sequence). This CDR3 contains 13 residues.

With respect to this clonotype: The junction does not match germline at one end; this may be a read error. The rearrangement uses TRBV4-3 and TRBJ2-6; D possibly corresponds to TRBD1 (6 bases). The CDR3 spans 17 residues. Germline CDR1 LGHNA, CDR2 YSLEER. For the CDR3, the DNA is TGCGCCAGCAGCCATGGAACAGGGCACTCTGGGGCCAACGTCCTGGCTTTC. Its protein product is CASSHGTGHSGANVLAF.

This clonotype was picked up many times. The chain joins TRBV7-9 to TRBJ2-7; 10 bases match TRBD1. Germline lookup yields CDR1 SEHNR and CDR2 FQNEAQ (reference sequence). After removal of 5 bases from V and 5 bases from J, the junction contained 6 bases not matched to a gene. The CDR3 loop spans 14 amino acids. The CDR3 sequence is CASSPGTGAHEQYF. CDR3 DNA sequence: TGTGCCAGCAGCCCGGGGACAGGGGCCCACGAGCAGTACTTC.

V is TRBV6-1 and J is TRBJ2-7; no firm D call. The germline V gene has CDR1 MNHNS and CDR2 SASEGT. The CDR3 has 14 residues. The CDR3 bases are TGTCTCAGCAGTGAAGGCCCCAGCTCCTACGAGCAGTACTTC. Its protein is CLSSEGPSSYEQYF.

With regard to this clonotype: Compared with germline, one end of the junction differs, possibly owing to a read error. The chain joins TRBV6-6 to TRBJ1-1; 7 nucleotides line up with TRBD1. The CDR3 is 14 residues long. CDR1 MNHNY and CDR2 SVGAGI come from the germline V gene (reference sequence). The CDR3 nucleotides read TGTGCCAGCAGTGGGACAGAGGGAAGGACTGAAGCTTCCTTT. Translation gives CASSGTEGRTEASF.

In its sample, this clonotype was seen once. A read error may produce the germline difference seen at one junction end. The chain joins TRBV5-4 to TRBJ2-7, with a weak D call TRBD2 (6 bases). Germline CDR1 reads SGHNT; CDR2 reads YYREEE (reference sequence). CDR3 length: 14 residues. The CDR3 sequence: CTSRSRDFPYEQYF. In DNA form, the CDR3 reads TGTACCAGCAGGTCAAGGGACTTCCCCTACGAGCAGTACTTC. Supplemented by reference TRBV5-4 and TRBJ2-7, the full variable domain reads ETGVTQSPTHLIKTRGQQVTLRCSSQSGHNTVSWYQQALGQGPQFIFQYYREEENGRGNFPPRFSGLQFPNYSSELNVNALELDDSALYLCTSRSRDFPYEQYFGPGTRLTVT.